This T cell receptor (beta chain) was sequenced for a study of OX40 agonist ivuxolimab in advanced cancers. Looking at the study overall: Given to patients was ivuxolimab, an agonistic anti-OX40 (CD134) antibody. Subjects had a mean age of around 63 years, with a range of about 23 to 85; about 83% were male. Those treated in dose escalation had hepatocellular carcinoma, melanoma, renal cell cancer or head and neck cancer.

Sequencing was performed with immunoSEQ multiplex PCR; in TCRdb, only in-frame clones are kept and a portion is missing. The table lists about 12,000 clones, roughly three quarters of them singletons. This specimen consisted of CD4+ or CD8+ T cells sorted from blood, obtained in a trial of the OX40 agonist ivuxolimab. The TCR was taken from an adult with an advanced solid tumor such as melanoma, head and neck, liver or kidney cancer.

The CDR3 sequence: CASSYSQPGGEQFF. Written as DNA, the CDR3 is TGTGCCAGCAGTTACTCCCAGCCAGGGGGTGAGCAGTTCTTC. The chain links TRBV6-6 to TRBJ2-1; TRBD1 matches at 7 bases. The germline CDR1 and CDR2 sequences are MNHNY and SVGAGI (reference sequence). This CDR3 spans 14 amino acids. J was trimmed by 9 bases and V by 0 bases; bases with no gene match: 5.